This T cell receptor (beta chain) was identified during a study of T cell repertoires in cytomegalovirus infection. About the study: Alongside well-studied HLA-B-restricted CMV epitopes, recently identified HLA-C-restricted CMV epitopes were also used. From public TCR beta signatures came an indication of both CMV infection and matching HLA type.

Study observations and caveats: Carriers of CMV plus the relevant HLA were identified by cumulative public TCR beta family frequency. Predominance within the ex vivo response was attributable to HLA-C-restricted CMV-specific TCR beta clonotypes.

Many counts were recorded for this clonotype. The antigen is undetermined. One entry per CDR3 protein results from TCRdb running MiXCR on the reads. This table has approximately 730,000 distinct CDR3 sequences, 25% to 35% appearing once. The sequences come from cultured CD8+ T cells from PBMCs, collected from culture after CMV antigen stimulation. This sequence originates from a human donor in good health (CMV status not recorded). Some clones in this sample may be carry-over from other donors' samples.

The CDR3 reads CASSSTLYRTPTSGGGNEQFF. The CDR3 nucleotides read TGTGCCAGCAGCTCCACACTATATAGAACCCCGACTAGCGGGGGAGGAAATGAGCAGTTCTTC. The V gene is TRBV7-2, the J gene TRBJ2-1; TRBD2 agrees at 12 bases. Trimming at V came to 4 bases and at J to 7 bases, leaving 23 bases not matched to a gene. The germline V gene has CDR1 SGHTA and CDR2 FQGNSA. This CDR3 contains 21 residues.